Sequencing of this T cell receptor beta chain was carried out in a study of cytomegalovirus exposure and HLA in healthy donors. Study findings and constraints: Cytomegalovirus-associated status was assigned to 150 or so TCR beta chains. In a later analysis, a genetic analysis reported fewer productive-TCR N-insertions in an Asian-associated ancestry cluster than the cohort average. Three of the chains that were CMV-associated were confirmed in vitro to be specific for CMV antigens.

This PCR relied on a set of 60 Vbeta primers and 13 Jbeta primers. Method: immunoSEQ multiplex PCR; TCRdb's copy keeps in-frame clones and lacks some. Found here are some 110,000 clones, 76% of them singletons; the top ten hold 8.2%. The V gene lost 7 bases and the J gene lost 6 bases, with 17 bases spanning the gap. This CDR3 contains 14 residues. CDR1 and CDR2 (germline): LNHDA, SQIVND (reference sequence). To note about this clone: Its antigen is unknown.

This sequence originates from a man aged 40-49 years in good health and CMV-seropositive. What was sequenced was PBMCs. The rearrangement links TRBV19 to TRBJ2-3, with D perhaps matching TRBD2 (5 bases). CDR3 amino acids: CASTDYSVGDTQYF. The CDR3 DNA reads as TGTGCCAGTACCGACTACTCAGTAGGGGATACGCAGTATTTT.